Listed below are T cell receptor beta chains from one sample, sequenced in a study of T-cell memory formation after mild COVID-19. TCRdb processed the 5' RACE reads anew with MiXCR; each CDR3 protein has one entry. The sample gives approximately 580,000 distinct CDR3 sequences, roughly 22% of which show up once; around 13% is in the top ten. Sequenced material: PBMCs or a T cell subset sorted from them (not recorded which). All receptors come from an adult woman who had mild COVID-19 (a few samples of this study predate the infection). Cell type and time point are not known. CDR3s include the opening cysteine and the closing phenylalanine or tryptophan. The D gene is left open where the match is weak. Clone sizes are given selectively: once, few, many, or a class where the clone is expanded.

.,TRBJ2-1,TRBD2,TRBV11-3,TGTGCCAGCAGCTTAGATTCAGCGGGAGCTAGTATCAATGAGCAGTTCTTC,CASSLDSAGASINEQFF
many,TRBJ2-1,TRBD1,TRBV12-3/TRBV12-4,TGTGCCAGCAGTTTACGTGGCAGGGGGCTAACCTCCTACAATGAGCAGTTCTTC,CASSLRGRGLTSYNEQFF
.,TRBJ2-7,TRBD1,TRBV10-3,TGTGCCATCAGCGGGACAGGGCCCGACGAGCAGTACTTC,CAISGTGPDEQYF
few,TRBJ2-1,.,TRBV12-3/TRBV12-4,TGTGCCAGCAGCCGTCCCAGGGCCTACAATGAGCAGTTCTTC,CASSRPRAYNEQFF
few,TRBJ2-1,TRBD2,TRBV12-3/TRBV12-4,TGTGCCAGCAGAGGACTAGACAATGAGCAGTTCTTC,CASRGLDNEQFF
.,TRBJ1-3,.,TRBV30,TGTGCCTGGAAGCCAACCTGGGGGCCTGAAGGAAACACCATATATTTT,CAWKPTWGPEGNTIYF
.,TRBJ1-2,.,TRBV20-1,TGCAGTGCTGCCGTTGGTATCCACTATGGCTACACCTTC,CSAAVGIHYGYTF
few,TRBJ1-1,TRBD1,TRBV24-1,TGTGCCACCAGGTCGGGACAGTTAAGGGTGAACACTGAAGCTTTCTTT,CATRSGQLRVNTEAFF
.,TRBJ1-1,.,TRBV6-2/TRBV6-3,TGTGCCAGCACCGACAGGTCTTTGAACACTGAAGCTTTCTTT,CASTDRSLNTEAFF
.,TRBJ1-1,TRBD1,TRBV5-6,TGTGCCAGCAGGTTCGACAGGGGCCTGAACACTGAAGCTTTCTTT,CASRFDRGLNTEAFF
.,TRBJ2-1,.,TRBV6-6,TGTGCCAGCATGGCGTCCCTCTTGAATGAGCAGTTCTTC,CASMASLLNEQFF
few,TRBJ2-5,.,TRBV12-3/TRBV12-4,TGTGCCAGCAGCCCACCCGTAGGGACCCAGTACTTC,CASSPPVGTQYF
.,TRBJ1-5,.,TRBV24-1,TGTGCCACCAGTGATTTGTCAGGGGATCAGCCCCAGCATTTT,CATSDLSGDQPQHF
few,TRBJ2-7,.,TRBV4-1,TGCGCCAGCAGGCCCCGGGACGGTCCCTACGAGCAGTACTTC,CASRPRDGPYEQYF
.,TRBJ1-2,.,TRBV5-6,TGTGCCAGCAGCTTGGCGGCGGACTATGGCTACACCTTC,CASSLAADYGYTF
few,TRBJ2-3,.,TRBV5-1,TGCGCCAGCAGCTTTTCTACAGACCGCACAGATACGCAGTATTTT,CASSFSTDRTDTQYF
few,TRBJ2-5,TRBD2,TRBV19,TGTGCCAGTAGTTCCCTCCGCAGCGGGGGGGGAAAGACCCAGTACTTC,CASSSLRSGGGKTQYF
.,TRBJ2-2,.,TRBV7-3,TGTGCCAGCAGCTTGAGACAGGCGAACACCGGGGAGCTGTTTTTT,CASSLRQANTGELFF
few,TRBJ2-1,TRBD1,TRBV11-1,TGTGCCAGCAGCAATCGGGACAGGGTAAAAAATGAGCAGTTCTTC,CASSNRDRVKNEQFF